Listed below are T cell receptor beta chains from one sample, sequenced in a study of CD8+ T cells in alopecia areata. Data came from immunoSEQ multiplex PCR; TCRdb stores just in-frame clones and leaves some out. Among a few hundred thousand clones listed, around 43% were seen once. This specimen was CD4+ T cells sorted from blood, taken at approximately week 39, from a patient treated with tofacitinib. Source of these receptors: a human donor with alopecia areata. Both conserved end residues are part of each CDR3. The D gene is left open where the match is weak. Some rows mark clone size as missing; the rest say once, few, many or name a class of expanded clone.

V: TRBV4-1
J: TRBJ2-6
size: few
D: .
length: 20
DNA: TGCGCCAGCAGCCAAGGCTGGGCAGGGGAACCCCCTTCTGGGGCCAACGTCCTGACTTTC
CDR3: CASSQGWAGEPPSGANVLTF

V: TRBV7-2
J: TRBJ2-3
size: .
D: .
length: 12
DNA: TGTGCCAGCAGCTTAGTGCCAGATACGCAGTATTTT
CDR3: CASSLVPDTQYF

V: TRBV19
J: TRBJ2-5
size: .
D: .
length: 14
DNA: TGTGCCAGTAGTACCCTGCGGGGCCAGGAGACCCAGTACTTC
CDR3: CASSTLRGQETQYF

V: TRBV30
J: TRBJ1-2
size: once
D: .
length: 12
DNA: TGTGCCTGGAGATGGACAGACTATGGCTACACCTTC
CDR3: CAWRWTDYGYTF

V: TRBV30
J: TRBJ1-2
size: .
D: TRBD1
length: 14
DNA: TGTGCCTGGACCGGGGACAGGGCTAACTATGGCTACACCTTC
CDR3: CAWTGDRANYGYTF

V: TRBV5-6
J: TRBJ1-2
size: many
D: .
length: 13
DNA: TGTGCCAGCAGCTTGGGACAGGTTGGTGGCTACACCTTC
CDR3: CASSLGQVGGYTF

V: TRBV11-2
J: TRBJ1-3
size: few
D: .
length: 16
DNA: TGTGCCAGCAGCTTGATCCCAGGAACCTCTGGAAACACCATATATTTT
CDR3: CASSLIPGTSGNTIYF

V: TRBV7-2
J: TRBJ2-1
size: .
D: .
length: 16
DNA: TGTGCCAGCAGCTCCTTAGCGGATAGCTCCTACAATGAGCAGTTCTTC
CDR3: CASSSLADSSYNEQFF

V: TRBV30
J: TRBJ1-2
size: .
D: .
length: 13
DNA: TGTGCCTGGAGTGTAGACAGTAACTATGGCTACACCTTC
CDR3: CAWSVDSNYGYTF

V: TRBV29-1
J: TRBJ2-7
size: few
D: TRBD2
length: 13
DNA: TGCAGCGTTGAAGGGGAGGCGGGGGACGAGCAGTACTTC
CDR3: CSVEGEAGDEQYF

V: TRBV30
J: TRBJ1-2
size: few
D: TRBD1
length: 14
DNA: TGTGCCTGGAGTAATCACAGGGGATCAAATGGCTACACCTTC
CDR3: CAWSNHRGSNGYTF

V: TRBV9
J: TRBJ2-2
size: .
D: TRBD1
length: 15
DNA: TGTGCCAGCAGCCCTCGACAGGGGGCTATCGGGGAGCTGTTTTTT
CDR3: CASSPRQGAIGELFF

V: TRBV30
J: TRBJ2-1
size: few
D: TRBD2
length: 18
DNA: TGTGCCTGGAGTATTTCCAGGACTAGCGGGAGTGTGGGCAATGAGCAGTTCTTC
CDR3: CAWSISRTSGSVGNEQFF

V: TRBV10-3
J: TRBJ2-5
size: .
D: TRBD2
length: 15
DNA: TGTGCCATCAGTGAGGTTGCGGGAGGGCCGGAGACCCAGTACTTC
CDR3: CAISEVAGGPETQYF

V: TRBV30
J: TRBJ2-1
size: few
D: .
length: 13
DNA: TGTGCCCTTCGGTCCAGCTCCTACAATGAGCAGTTCTTC
CDR3: CALRSSSYNEQFF

V: TRBV2
J: TRBJ1-2
size: .
D: .
length: 15
DNA: TGTGCCAGCAGTCAGTCACCAAGACAGAACTATGGCTACACCTTC
CDR3: CASSQSPRQNYGYTF

V: TRBV2
J: TRBJ2-7
size: .
D: .
length: 14
DNA: TGTGCCAGCAGTGAAGCCCTCGGGAACTACGAGCAGTACTTC
CDR3: CASSEALGNYEQYF

V: TRBV30
J: TRBJ2-1
size: few
D: .
length: 16
DNA: TGTGCCTCCTCACTTCCTACGGGACTCCCCTACAATGAGCAGTTCTTC
CDR3: CASSLPTGLPYNEQFF

V: TRBV30
J: TRBJ1-2
size: .
D: .
length: 13
DNA: TGTGCCTGGAGCCCAACGGGCAACTATGGCTACACCTTC
CDR3: CAWSPTGNYGYTF

V: TRBV6-5
J: TRBJ2-5
size: .
D: .
length: 16
DNA: TGTGCCAGCAGTTATCTACTCGGGACGGCCCAAGAGACCCAGTACTTC
CDR3: CASSYLLGTAQETQYF

V: TRBV6-5
J: TRBJ2-7
size: once
D: TRBD1
length: 15
DNA: TGTGCCAGCAGTTACTCTTCGACAGGGGCCTACGAGCAGTACTTC
CDR3: CASSYSSTGAYEQYF

V: TRBV4-1
J: TRBJ1-5
size: .
D: TRBD1
length: 16
DNA: TGCGCCAGCAGCCAACGACAGGGCTGGAGCAATCAGCCCCAGCATTTT
CDR3: CASSQRQGWSNQPQHF

V: TRBV7-9
J: TRBJ2-5
size: few
D: TRBD1
length: 13
DNA: TGTGCCAGCAGGAGACAGGGGGTGGAGACCCAGTACTTC
CDR3: CASRRQGVETQYF

V: TRBV23-1
J: TRBJ2-5
size: .
D: .
length: 14
DNA: TGCGCCAGCAGTCAAACCGGAGGTGAAGAGACCCAGTACTTC
CDR3: CASSQTGGEETQYF

V: TRBV19
J: TRBJ2-3
size: few
D: TRBD2
length: 15
DNA: TGTGCCAGTAGTACTGGACTAGCGGCTACAGATACGCAGTATTTT
CDR3: CASSTGLAATDTQYF

V: TRBV5-1
J: TRBJ2-1
size: .
D: .
length: 16
DNA: TGCGCCAGCAGCTTGGGAGTACAGAACCTTTACAATGAGCAGTTCTTC
CDR3: CASSLGVQNLYNEQFF

V: TRBV29-1
J: TRBJ1-1
size: .
D: .
length: 13
DNA: TGCAGCGTATGTAGAGGGATGAACACTGAAGCTTTCTTT
CDR3: CSVCRGMNTEAFF

V: TRBV5-6
J: TRBJ2-3
size: .
D: .
length: 12
DNA: TGTGCCAGCAGCCGGTACTCAGATACGCAGTATTTT
CDR3: CASSRYSDTQYF

V: TRBV7-2
J: TRBJ2-2
size: .
D: .
length: 15
DNA: TGTGCCAGCAGCTTATGGGCTGTACAGGGCGGGGAGCTGTTTTTT
CDR3: CASSLWAVQGGELFF

V: TRBV11-2
J: TRBJ2-1
size: .
D: .
length: 15
DNA: TGTGCCAGCAGCTTAGGAGGGGTCGCCTACAATGAGCAGTTCTTC
CDR3: CASSLGGVAYNEQFF

V: TRBV25-1
J: TRBJ2-1
size: few
D: TRBD2
length: 16
DNA: TGTGCCAGCAGTTTGAGTTTAGGACTAGCGGGCAATGAGCAGTTCTTC
CDR3: CASSLSLGLAGNEQFF

V: TRBV7-2
J: TRBJ1-1
size: few
D: TRBD1
length: 14
DNA: TGTGCCAGCAGCTTCGGACAGGTTAACACTGAAGCTTTCTTT
CDR3: CASSFGQVNTEAFF

V: TRBV29-1
J: TRBJ2-7
size: .
D: .
length: 14
DNA: TGCAGCGTTGATCCGGGCCCACCGAGGCACGAGCAGTACTTC
CDR3: CSVDPGPPRHEQYF

V: TRBV14
J: TRBJ2-7
size: .
D: .
length: 14
DNA: TGTGCCAGCAGCCAGATTAGGGGTTATGGCGAGCAGTACTTC
CDR3: CASSQIRGYGEQYF

V: TRBV7-3
J: TRBJ2-1
size: few
D: .
length: 13
DNA: TGTGCCAGCAGCTCCACTAGAGACAATGAGCAGTTCTTC
CDR3: CASSSTRDNEQFF

V: TRBV6-1
J: TRBJ1-1
size: once
D: TRBD1
length: 16
DNA: TGTGCCAGCAGTGCCAACCGAGGGACAGGCCACACTGAAGCTTTCTTT
CDR3: CASSANRGTGHTEAFF

V: TRBV30
J: TRBJ2-1
size: .
D: .
length: 16
DNA: TGTGCCTGGAGCACGGTTGGCGGAGGCTCCTACAATGAGCAGTTCTTC
CDR3: CAWSTVGGGSYNEQFF

V: TRBV29-1
J: TRBJ1-1
size: .
D: .
length: 13
DNA: TGCAGCGTCGCCCGTTCCGGGAACACTGAAGCTTTCTTT
CDR3: CSVARSGNTEAFF

V: TRBV6-5
J: TRBJ1-2
size: .
D: TRBD1
length: 13
DNA: TGTGCCAGCAGTTCGGGACAGGGTGAAGGCTACACCTTC
CDR3: CASSSGQGEGYTF

V: TRBV30
J: TRBJ2-3
size: few
D: TRBD2
length: 15
DNA: TGTGCCAGCACTGGACTGGGAGGGTACACAGATACGCAGTATTTT
CDR3: CASTGLGGYTDTQYF

V: TRBV7-2
J: TRBJ2-3
size: .
D: .
length: 12
DNA: TGTGCCAGCAGCTTCCAGGAAAATACGCAGTATTTT
CDR3: CASSFQENTQYF

V: TRBV29-1
J: TRBJ1-3
size: .
D: .
length: 14
DNA: TGCAGCGTTGTTTCGGCTAGCTCTGGAAACACCATATATTTT
CDR3: CSVVSASSGNTIYF

V: TRBV7-2
J: TRBJ2-3
size: once
D: .
length: 14
DNA: TGTGCCAGCAGCATGAGACTGCCCACAGATACGCAGTATTTT
CDR3: CASSMRLPTDTQYF

V: TRBV29-1
J: TRBJ2-7
size: few
D: .
length: 13
DNA: TGCAGCGTTAATCACCAGAAAGCCTACGAGCAGTACTTC
CDR3: CSVNHQKAYEQYF

V: TRBV2
J: TRBJ1-1
size: .
D: .
length: 12
DNA: TGTGCCAGCAGCTCCGGCTCGACTGAAGCTTTCTTT
CDR3: CASSSGSTEAFF

V: TRBV4-1
J: TRBJ1-5
size: once
D: .
length: 15
DNA: TGCGCCAGCAGCCAAGATCCAGGCGGCCTGTATTCCCAGCATTTT
CDR3: CASSQDPGGLYSQHF

V: TRBV19
J: TRBJ1-1
size: few
D: .
length: 13
DNA: TGTGCCAGTAGTATATGGGTGAGCACTGAAGCTTTCTTT
CDR3: CASSIWVSTEAFF

V: TRBV6-1
J: TRBJ1-2
size: .
D: .
length: 13
DNA: TGTGCCAGCACCCCCAGGGACGGACATGGCTACACCTTC
CDR3: CASTPRDGHGYTF

V: TRBV28
J: TRBJ2-1
size: .
D: .
length: 12
DNA: TGTGCCAGCACCCTGAGGGGTAATGAGCAGTTCTTC
CDR3: CASTLRGNEQFF

V: TRBV2
J: TRBJ2-6
size: .
D: .
length: 16
DNA: TGTGCCAGCAGTGAAGCACGATCCTCTGGGGCCAACGTCCTGACTTTC
CDR3: CASSEARSSGANVLTF

V: TRBV29-1
J: TRBJ1-4
size: many
D: .
length: 15
DNA: TGCAGCGTTGCCCGCGGCAGAGGGACTAATGAAAAACTGTTTTTT
CDR3: CSVARGRGTNEKLFF

V: TRBV4-2
J: TRBJ2-1
size: few
D: TRBD2
length: 17
DNA: TGTGCCAGCAGCCAAGGGAGCCCGCGGGAGGGCCGGAATGAGCAGTTCTTC
CDR3: CASSQGSPREGRNEQFF

V: TRBV6-6
J: TRBJ2-3
size: few
D: .
length: 12
DNA: TGTGCCAGCAGTTCCCACTCCGATACGCAGTATTTT
CDR3: CASSSHSDTQYF